These T cell receptor beta chains were read from a single sample in a study of OX40 agonist ivuxolimab in advanced cancers. The data were produced by immunoSEQ multiplex PCR, yet TCRdb's version contains in-frame clones alone and is incomplete. The sample contains about 67,000 clones, 91% of which appear only once. Sequencing was performed on CD4+ or CD8+ T cells sorted from blood, taken in a trial of the OX40 agonist ivuxolimab. These receptors all stem from an adult with an advanced solid tumor such as melanoma, head and neck, liver or kidney cancer. CDR3s include the opening cysteine and the closing phenylalanine or tryptophan. The D gene is left open where the match is weak. Size is stated for part of the rows, as once, few or many counts, or as a class when the clone is expanded.

CDR3 length: 17
J gene: TRBJ2-1
clone size: NA
V gene: TRBV4-1
D gene: TRBD2
CDR3 DNA: TGCGCCAGCAGCCTGGTCCGGGGGACTAGCAGCCCCAATGAGCAGTTCTTC
CDR3 protein: CASSLVRGTSSPNEQFF

CDR3 length: 13
J gene: TRBJ2-5
clone size: NA
V gene: TRBV6-6
D gene: TRBD2
CDR3 DNA: TGTGCCAGCACCTCACTAGCGCGGGAGACCCAGTACTTC
CDR3 protein: CASTSLARETQYF

CDR3 length: 15
J gene: TRBJ1-1
clone size: NA
V gene: TRBV28
D gene: NA
CDR3 DNA: TGTGCCAGCAGCTACGGGGGTGGGTTATACACTGAAGCTTTCTTT
CDR3 protein: CASSYGGGLYTEAFF

CDR3 length: 17
J gene: TRBJ2-3
clone size: once
V gene: TRBV10-3
D gene: TRBD1
CDR3 DNA: TGTGCCACCACGACAGGGCTTATAACGGGACGCACAGATACGCAGTATTTT
CDR3 protein: CATTTGLITGRTDTQYF

CDR3 length: 13
J gene: TRBJ1-1
clone size: NA
V gene: TRBV10-2
D gene: NA
CDR3 DNA: TGCGCCAGCGCAGGGGATTCGAACACTGAAGCTTTCTTT
CDR3 protein: CASAGDSNTEAFF

CDR3 length: 15
J gene: TRBJ2-1
clone size: NA
V gene: TRBV6-4
D gene: NA
CDR3 DNA: TGTGCCAGCAGTGAACAGTTCAACTCCTACAATGAGCAGTTCTTC
CDR3 protein: CASSEQFNSYNEQFF

CDR3 length: 13
J gene: TRBJ1-1
clone size: NA
V gene: TRBV19
D gene: TRBD1
CDR3 DNA: TGTGCCAGTAGTTTCTCACAGGGGGCATCTGCTTTCTTT
CDR3 protein: CASSFSQGASAFF

CDR3 length: 14
J gene: TRBJ2-7
clone size: NA
V gene: TRBV6-1
D gene: NA
CDR3 DNA: TGTGCCAGCAGTGGTTGGGACCGCTCCTACGAGCAGTACTTC
CDR3 protein: CASSGWDRSYEQYF

CDR3 length: 16
J gene: TRBJ1-2
clone size: NA
V gene: TRBV6-6
D gene: NA
CDR3 DNA: TGTGCCAGCCTACCTAGGAGGGCACCCGGAGACTATGGCTACACCTTC
CDR3 protein: CASLPRRAPGDYGYTF

CDR3 length: 16
J gene: TRBJ2-5
clone size: once
V gene: TRBV19
D gene: TRBD2
CDR3 DNA: TGTGCCACCTCCCCGGGCGGGAGCGCTATGGTGGAGACCCAGTACTTC
CDR3 protein: CATSPGGSAMVETQYF

CDR3 length: 15
J gene: TRBJ2-1
clone size: NA
V gene: TRBV7-7
D gene: NA
CDR3 DNA: TGTGCCAGCAGCTTAGGGGACCAGCCCTCCAATGAGCAGTTCTTC
CDR3 protein: CASSLGDQPSNEQFF

CDR3 length: 14
J gene: TRBJ1-5
clone size: NA
V gene: TRBV19
D gene: NA
CDR3 DNA: TGTGCCAGTAGGGACCGATATAGCAATCAGCCCCAGCATTTT
CDR3 protein: CASRDRYSNQPQHF

CDR3 length: 15
J gene: TRBJ1-2
clone size: once
V gene: TRBV18
D gene: NA
CDR3 DNA: TGTGCCAGCTCCTATGAAATGCGGGGGCCGGGTGGCTACACCTTC
CDR3 protein: CASSYEMRGPGGYTF

CDR3 length: 14
J gene: TRBJ1-1
clone size: NA
V gene: TRBV5-4
D gene: NA
CDR3 DNA: TGTGCCAGCAGCTTGGGTCAGGGGTACACTGAAGCTTTCTTT
CDR3 protein: CASSLGQGYTEAFF

CDR3 length: 13
J gene: TRBJ2-3
clone size: NA
V gene: TRBV29-1
D gene: NA
CDR3 DNA: TGCAGCGGACAGGGAGGGCCCACAGATACGCAGTATTTT
CDR3 protein: CSGQGGPTDTQYF

CDR3 length: 15
J gene: TRBJ2-7
clone size: NA
V gene: TRBV28
D gene: TRBD2
CDR3 DNA: TGTGCCAGCAGTCCTCTTCTGGCGGGAGATTACGAGCAGTACTTC
CDR3 protein: CASSPLLAGDYEQYF

CDR3 length: 17
J gene: TRBJ1-3
clone size: NA
V gene: TRBV5-4
D gene: NA
CDR3 DNA: TGTGCCAGCAGCATTGGAGGAGTCGGTCTCTCTGGAAACACCATATATTTT
CDR3 protein: CASSIGGVGLSGNTIYF

CDR3 length: 17
J gene: TRBJ1-6
clone size: NA
V gene: TRBV5-6
D gene: TRBD1
CDR3 DNA: TGTGCCAGCAGCCCAGGGACAGGCCGCTCCTATAATTCACCCCTCCACTTT
CDR3 protein: CASSPGTGRSYNSPLHF

CDR3 length: 10
J gene: TRBJ2-1
clone size: NA
V gene: TRBV20-1
D gene: NA
CDR3 DNA: TGCAGTGCTACCAGAGGCGAGCAGTTCTTC
CDR3 protein: CSATRGEQFF

CDR3 length: 15
J gene: TRBJ2-1
clone size: NA
V gene: TRBV18
D gene: TRBD2
CDR3 DNA: TGTGCCAGCTCACCAAAGGAGCGGGAGAAAGTTGAGCAGTTCTTC
CDR3 protein: CASSPKEREKVEQFF

CDR3 length: 16
J gene: TRBJ1-5
clone size: few
V gene: TRBV4-2
D gene: NA
CDR3 DNA: TGTGCCAGCAGCGAAAATCGAGGGGCGAGCAATCAGCCCCAGCATTTT
CDR3 protein: CASSENRGASNQPQHF

CDR3 length: 15
J gene: TRBJ2-3
clone size: NA
V gene: TRBV10-3
D gene: NA
CDR3 DNA: TGTGCCATCAGTGACCCCGTCAGGGCCACAGATACGCAGTATTTT
CDR3 protein: CAISDPVRATDTQYF

CDR3 length: 15
J gene: TRBJ1-2
clone size: NA
V gene: TRBV6-6
D gene: NA
CDR3 DNA: TGTGCCAGCAGTCCCCGAGGGCACCTTAACTATGGCTACACCTTC
CDR3 protein: CASSPRGHLNYGYTF

CDR3 length: 15
J gene: TRBJ2-2
clone size: NA
V gene: TRBV11-3
D gene: NA
CDR3 DNA: TGTGCCAGCAGCTTAGGGCTAACAAACACCGGGGAGCTGTTTTTT
CDR3 protein: CASSLGLTNTGELFF

CDR3 length: 16
J gene: TRBJ1-5
clone size: NA
V gene: TRBV18
D gene: NA
CDR3 DNA: TGTGCCAGCTCACGAGACAGTAATGGGGACAATCAGCCCCAGCATTTT
CDR3 protein: CASSRDSNGDNQPQHF

CDR3 length: 15
J gene: TRBJ2-5
clone size: NA
V gene: TRBV5-6
D gene: TRBD1
CDR3 DNA: TGTGCCAGCAGCTTTACCGGGACAGCGCAGGAGACCCAGTACTTC
CDR3 protein: CASSFTGTAQETQYF

CDR3 length: 13
J gene: TRBJ2-3
clone size: NA
V gene: TRBV7-6
D gene: NA
CDR3 DNA: TGTGCCAGCAGCTTAGTCAGCCGAGATACGCAGTATTTT
CDR3 protein: CASSLVSRDTQYF

CDR3 length: 15
J gene: TRBJ1-1
clone size: NA
V gene: TRBV28
D gene: NA
CDR3 DNA: TGTGCCAGCAGTTTCGGGGCCTTTCGGGACACTGAAGCTTTCTTT
CDR3 protein: CASSFGAFRDTEAFF

CDR3 length: 16
J gene: TRBJ1-3
clone size: NA
V gene: TRBV19
D gene: TRBD1
CDR3 DNA: TGTGCCAGTAGCCTTCTTCTGGGGACAGCTGGAAACACCATATATTTT
CDR3 protein: CASSLLLGTAGNTIYF

CDR3 length: 13
J gene: TRBJ2-7
clone size: NA
V gene: TRBV2
D gene: NA
CDR3 DNA: TGTGCCAGCAGTCTCCTTCAGGGTGGCGAGCAGTACTTC
CDR3 protein: CASSLLQGGEQYF

CDR3 length: 16
J gene: TRBJ2-7
clone size: NA
V gene: TRBV7-6
D gene: TRBD1
CDR3 DNA: TGTGCCAGCAGCTTAGGTTCTTCCGGGACAGGTGGTGAGCAGTACTTC
CDR3 protein: CASSLGSSGTGGEQYF

CDR3 length: 13
J gene: TRBJ1-4
clone size: NA
V gene: TRBV2
D gene: NA
CDR3 DNA: TGTGCCAGCAGGGCCGGGCTTAAGGAAAAACTGTTTTTT
CDR3 protein: CASRAGLKEKLFF

CDR3 length: 12
J gene: TRBJ1-3
clone size: NA
V gene: TRBV12-5
D gene: NA
CDR3 DNA: TGTGCTAGTGAGATCGCTGGAAACACCATATATTTT
CDR3 protein: CASEIAGNTIYF

CDR3 length: 13
J gene: TRBJ1-2
clone size: NA
V gene: TRBV6-6
D gene: TRBD1
CDR3 DNA: TGTGCCAGCAGTTCGGACAGGGCAATTGGCTACACCTTC
CDR3 protein: CASSSDRAIGYTF

CDR3 length: 15
J gene: TRBJ1-6
clone size: NA
V gene: TRBV6-1
D gene: TRBD1
CDR3 DNA: TGTGCCAGCAGTCTAGAGACAGGGAGTAATTCACCCCTCCACTTT
CDR3 protein: CASSLETGSNSPLHF

CDR3 length: 15
J gene: TRBJ2-7
clone size: NA
V gene: TRBV19
D gene: TRBD2
CDR3 DNA: TGTGCCAGTAGTATAGTAGCGGGAGGTTCGGACGAGCAGTACTTC
CDR3 protein: CASSIVAGGSDEQYF

CDR3 length: 15
J gene: TRBJ2-7
clone size: NA
V gene: TRBV5-1
D gene: NA
CDR3 DNA: TGCGCCAGCAGCTCCTCAGACCTTCCCACCTACGAGCAGTACTTC
CDR3 protein: CASSSSDLPTYEQYF

CDR3 length: 16
J gene: TRBJ1-2
clone size: NA
V gene: TRBV10-3
D gene: TRBD1
CDR3 DNA: TGTGCCATCAGTGAGTCACCCGACAGGGGTCCCTATGGCTACACCTTC
CDR3 protein: CAISESPDRGPYGYTF

CDR3 length: 16
J gene: TRBJ2-7
clone size: NA
V gene: TRBV5-1
D gene: TRBD2
CDR3 DNA: TGCGCCAGCAGTTTTATAGCGGGACTTCCCGCTTACGAGCAGTACTTC
CDR3 protein: CASSFIAGLPAYEQYF

CDR3 length: 15
J gene: TRBJ2-3
clone size: NA
V gene: TRBV9
D gene: NA
CDR3 DNA: TGTGCCAGCAGCCCTGGGGCGGGAATCACAGATACGCAGTATTTT
CDR3 protein: CASSPGAGITDTQYF

CDR3 length: 16
J gene: TRBJ2-1
clone size: NA
V gene: TRBV11-2
D gene: NA
CDR3 DNA: TGTGCCAGCAGCACGCATGGGCAGGGAAACTACAATGAGCAGTTCTTC
CDR3 protein: CASSTHGQGNYNEQFF

CDR3 length: 14
J gene: TRBJ2-7
clone size: NA
V gene: TRBV19
D gene: NA
CDR3 DNA: TGTGCCAGTACCCCGGACAGACCTCCTTACGAGCAGTACTTC
CDR3 protein: CASTPDRPPYEQYF

CDR3 length: 15
J gene: TRBJ2-3
clone size: NA
V gene: TRBV2
D gene: TRBD2
CDR3 DNA: TGTGCCAGCGGCGGGAGGGCCGCGTGGGTAGATACGCAGTATTTT
CDR3 protein: CASGGRAAWVDTQYF

CDR3 length: 17
J gene: TRBJ2-2
clone size: NA
V gene: TRBV2
D gene: NA
CDR3 DNA: TGTGCCACCTCGGCCCCGGCGGCAGGGAAAGACACCGGGGAGCTGTTTTTT
CDR3 protein: CATSAPAAGKDTGELFF

CDR3 length: 12
J gene: TRBJ1-2
clone size: NA
V gene: TRBV7-6
D gene: NA
CDR3 DNA: TGTGCCAGCAGCTCCTCAGGGTATGGCTACACCTTC
CDR3 protein: CASSSSGYGYTF

CDR3 length: 13
J gene: TRBJ2-5
clone size: NA
V gene: TRBV4-2
D gene: NA
CDR3 DNA: TGTGCCAGCAGGCAGACAGGTTTGATGACCCAGTACTTC
CDR3 protein: CASRQTGLMTQYF

CDR3 length: 12
J gene: TRBJ2-2
clone size: NA
V gene: TRBV5-4
D gene: NA
CDR3 DNA: TGTGCCAGCAGCTTGGTTCGCGGGGAGCTGTTTTTT
CDR3 protein: CASSLVRGELFF

CDR3 length: 16
J gene: TRBJ2-1
clone size: NA
V gene: TRBV9
D gene: NA
CDR3 DNA: TGTGCCAGCAGCGTAGCGCCAGATCTAATCGGCAATGAGCAGTTCTTC
CDR3 protein: CASSVAPDLIGNEQFF

CDR3 length: 12
J gene: TRBJ2-1
clone size: once
V gene: TRBV11-2
D gene: NA
CDR3 DNA: TGTGCCAGCAGCCCTTATAGCAATGAGCAGTTCTTC
CDR3 protein: CASSPYSNEQFF

CDR3 length: 16
J gene: TRBJ2-7
clone size: NA
V gene: TRBV28
D gene: NA
CDR3 DNA: TGTGCCAGCAAACTACGTGGACGGGTCGGACTCGCCGAGCAGTACTTC
CDR3 protein: CASKLRGRVGLAEQYF

CDR3 length: 13
J gene: TRBJ2-3
clone size: NA
V gene: TRBV19
D gene: NA
CDR3 DNA: TGTGCCAGCGGGCAGGCCAGCACAGATACGCAGTATTTT
CDR3 protein: CASGQASTDTQYF

CDR3 length: 15
J gene: TRBJ1-5
clone size: NA
V gene: TRBV7-6
D gene: TRBD1
CDR3 DNA: TGTGCCAGCAGCAACTACCGGGACAGAGATCAGCCCCAGCATTTT
CDR3 protein: CASSNYRDRDQPQHF

CDR3 length: 16
J gene: TRBJ2-1
clone size: NA
V gene: TRBV5-1
D gene: NA
CDR3 DNA: TGCGCCAGCAGCAGAGATCCGGGACGGCAACTAGTTGGGCAGTTCTTC
CDR3 protein: CASSRDPGRQLVGQFF